Below are 29 T cell receptor beta chains sequenced from a single sample in a study of immune evolution from preneoplasia to lung adenocarcinoma. Data came from immunoSEQ multiplex PCR; TCRdb stores just in-frame clones and leaves some out. This table has over 4,000 clones, approximately 74% appearing once. The sequenced material came from FFPE adjacent normal lung tissue. These receptor sequences come from a person aged 55-80 years with lung adenocarcinoma.

CDR3 region: CASSVYSNTGELFF. The CDR3, as DNA: TGTGCCAGCAGTGTTTATTCGAACACCGGGGAGCTGTTTTTT. This chain uses TRBV6-1 with TRBJ2-2; D remains unclear. CDR1 and CDR2 (germline): MNHNS, SASEGT. CDR3 length: 14 amino acids. V was pared by 4 bases and J by 0 bases, with 6 bases between.

This clone was counted between two and nine times. V and J are TRBV6-5 and TRBJ2-7, with TRBD2 matching over 7 bases. The V and J ends lost 0 bases and 6 bases, in that order; junction bases with no gene match: 11. The germline gives CDR1 MNHEY, CDR2 SVGAGI. The length of the CDR3 is 16 residues. The CDR3 DNA follows: TGTGCCAGCAGTTACTCGCGGGGGTCCTTGTCGCCCGAGCAGTACTTC. Its protein is CASSYSRGSLSPEQYF.

The rearrangement uses TRBV28 and TRBJ1-1; no definite D call. Between the trimmed V and J ends, which lost 3 bases and 1 base, there was a span of 9 bases. Germline V gene data show CDR1 as MDHEN and CDR2 as SYDVKM. The CDR3 has 14 amino acids. The CDR3 DNA is TGTGCCAGCAGTTTTAGGCTGCCGAACACTGAAGCTTTCTTT. It encodes CASSFRLPNTEAFF. The complete variable domain, with remaining parts taken from reference TRBV28 and TRBJ1-1, reads DVKVTQSSRYLVKRTGEKVFLECVQDMDHENMFWYRQDPGLGLRLIYFSYDVKMKEKGDIPEGYSVSREKKERFSLILESASTNQTSMYLCASSFRLPNTEAFFGQGTRLTVV.

The chain couples TRBV6-5 to TRBJ1-1, with 10 bases aligning to TRBD1. Trimming took 6 bases from V and 7 from J; bases not matched to a gene: 5. The germline CDR1 and CDR2 sequences are MNHEY and SVGAGI. The CDR3 covers 13 residues. Here the CDR3 reads CASRTGQGNEAFF. In nucleotides, the CDR3 is TGTGCCAGCAGGACGGGACAGGGGAATGAAGCTTTCTTT.

The V call is TRBV11-2, the J call TRBJ2-1; a weak D match, TRBD1 (6 bases). CDR3 length equals 12 residues. Per germline, CDR1 SGHAT and CDR2 FQNNGV. With 5 bases removed from V and 12 bases from J, the gap between germline ends came to 14 bases. The CDR3 loop is CASSPAVTGQFF. CDR3 nucleotide sequence: TGTGCCAGCAGCCCGGCAGTGACAGGGCAGTTCTTC.

The chain has TRBV29-1 and TRBJ1-1; 7 nucleotides match TRBD1. CDR1 and CDR2 from the germline V gene are SQVTM and ANQGSEA. There are 16 residues in the CDR3. Unmatched junction bases numbered 7, after V lost 0 bases and J lost 0 bases. CDR3 DNA sequence: TGCAGCGTTGAAGATCGGTCCAGGGGGATGAACACTGAAGCTTTCTTT. As protein: CSVEDRSRGMNTEAFF.

This clone has more than one count but fewer than ten. The chain carries TRBV6-6 and TRBJ1-1; D unclear. The CDR3 totals 12 residues. The V end was cut by 2 bases, the J end by 8 bases, with 9 bases between. Germline CDR1 is MNHNY and CDR2 is SVGAGI (reference sequence). CDR3 nucleotide sequence: TGTGCCAGCAGTTACCCAGATGGGGAAGCTTTCTTT. Its protein product is CASSYPDGEAFF.

The J gene is TRBJ1-2, the V gene TRBV28; 7 nucleotides line up with TRBD1. There are 15 residues in the CDR3. With 2 bases clipped from V and 4 bases from J, the junction kept 7 bases outside the gene matches. Germline CDR1 reads MDHEN; CDR2 reads SYDVKM. CDR3 sequence (DNA): TGTGCCAGCAGTTTAAAAGGAAACAGGGGCTATGGCTACACCTTC. Its protein product is CASSLKGNRGYGYTF.

This chain uses TRBV6-5 with TRBJ1-1; 8 bases agree with TRBD1. V lost 5 bases and J lost 6; bases outside the gene matches: 2. The germline V gene encodes CDR1 MNHEY and CDR2 SVGAGI. The CDR3 is 12 residues long. The CDR3 DNA sequence: TGTGCCAGCAGTGAGACAGGGGCTGAAGCTTTCTTT. It encodes CASSETGAEAFF.

J is TRBJ2-3 and V is TRBV28; no firm D call. The V gene lost 5 bases and the J gene lost 0 bases, with 9 bases spanning the gap. The V gene's germline CDR1 is MDHEN and CDR2 SYDVKM. The CDR3 consists of 14 residues. This chain's CDR3 is CASSQTVSTDTQYF. CDR3 coding DNA: TGTGCCAGCAGTCAAACAGTTAGCACAGATACGCAGTATTTT. Full variable domain (rest looked up from reference TRBV28 and TRBJ2-3): DVKVTQSSRYLVKRTGEKVFLECVQDMDHENMFWYRQDPGLGLRLIYFSYDVKMKEKGDIPEGYSVSREKKERFSLILESASTNQTSMYLCASSQTVSTDTQYFGPGTRLTVL.

This clone showed up just a few times. This sequence joins TRBV18 and TRBJ2-5, with TRBD1 identical over 7 bases. There are 14 residues in the CDR3. J was trimmed by 5 bases and V by 5 bases; bases with no gene match: 8. Germline CDR1 is KGHSH and CDR2 is LQKENI. The CDR3 region is CASSSDRLGETQYF. The CDR3 bases are TGTGCCAGCTCATCGGACAGGTTGGGGGAGACCCAGTACTTC.

The V gene is TRBV5-4, the J gene TRBJ2-7, with 7 nucleotides matching TRBD1. This CDR3 is built from 15 residues. Germline-derived CDR1 and CDR2 are SGHNT and YYREEE (reference sequence). J lost 2 bases, V lost 2 bases, and 7 bases had no gene match. Here the CDR3 DNA reads TGTGCCAGCAGCTTCATGGGGACAGCGACCTACGAGCAGTACTTC. Translation: CASSFMGTATYEQYF.

This clone has only one observation. The V call is TRBV19, the J call TRBJ2-1; D may match TRBD1 or TRBD2 (6 bases each). CDR3 size: 11 residues. Germline loops: CDR1 LNHDA, CDR2 SQIVND (reference sequence). The V gene lost 10 bases and the J gene lost 7 bases, with 11 bases spanning the gap. This CDR3 is CAIGGGNEQFF. CDR3 coding DNA: TGTGCCATAGGAGGGGGAAATGAGCAGTTCTTC.

This clone was recorded once. This rearrangement joins TRBV29-1 to TRBJ1-1; D is unclear. The CDR3 has 10 amino acids. Germline values: CDR1 SQVTM, CDR2 ANQGSEA. Between the trimmed V and J ends, which lost 8 bases and 3 bases, there was a span of 7 bases. The CDR3 nucleotides read TGCAGCACTAGACACACTGAAGCTTTCTTT. This gives the protein CSTRHTEAFF.

This clone was seen once. J is TRBJ2-3 and V is TRBV9; the D call may be TRBD1 or TRBD2 (5 bases each). V gave up 4 bases and J gave up 1 base, with 16 bases separating them. Germline values: CDR1 SGDLS, CDR2 YYNGEE. CDR3 size: 16 residues. In DNA, the CDR3 is TGTGCCAGCAGCCTGGCGAACGGGGCGGGCACAGATACGCAGTATTTT. It yields the protein CASSLANGAGTDTQYF.

This clone was detected only once. The chain is built from TRBV9 and TRBJ2-2; D call uncertain. From germline, CDR1 is SGDLS and CDR2 YYNGEE. V was trimmed by 0 bases and J by 5 bases, leaving 5 bases between them. This CDR3 is 13 amino acids long. CDR3 loop: CASSVVDTGELFF. As DNA, the CDR3 is TGTGCCAGCAGCGTAGTTGATACCGGGGAGCTGTTTTTT.

The J gene is TRBJ1-1, the V gene TRBV25-1; D gene ambiguous. There are 13 residues in the CDR3. From germline, CDR1 is MGHDK and CDR2 SYGVNS. Trimming took off 1 base at V and 1 base at J, with 4 bases between the two ends. DNA for the CDR3: TGTGCCAGCAGTGAATTCGAGAACACTGAAGCTTTCTTT. This encodes CASSEFENTEAFF. The full variable domain, its missing parts supplied by reference TRBV25-1 and TRBJ1-1, is EADIYQTPRYLVIGTGKKITLECSQTMGHDKMYWYQQDPGMELHLIHYSYGVNSTEKGDLSSESTVSRIRTEHFPLTLESARPSHTSQYLCASSEFENTEAFFGQGTRLTVV.

The J gene is TRBJ2-7, the V gene TRBV11-2; 10 positions agree with TRBD2. The CDR3 sequence is 14 residues long. CDR1 SGHAT and CDR2 FQNNGV come from the germline V gene. J was trimmed by 3 bases and V by 1 base; bases with no gene match: 0. The chain's CDR3 is CASSLGTSGYEQYF. DNA for the CDR3: TGTGCCAGCAGCTTAGGGACTAGCGGCTACGAGCAGTACTTC.

The chain carries TRBV19 and TRBJ2-1; D may be TRBD1 or TRBD2 (5 bases each). Germline V gene lookup returns CDR1 LNHDA and CDR2 SQIVND (reference sequence). V shed 10 bases and J shed 6 bases, with 13 bases lying between them. The CDR3 totals 12 residues. The CDR3 region is CATLGTGNEQFF. In nucleotides, the CDR3 is TGTGCCACTTTGGGGACCGGCAATGAGCAGTTCTTC. Drawing the rest from reference TRBV19 and TRBJ2-1, the complete variable domain is DGGITQSPKYLFRKEGQNVTLSCEQNLNHDAMYWYRQDPGQGLRLIYYSQIVNDFQKGDIAEGYSVSREKKESFPLTVTSAQKNPTAFYLCATLGTGNEQFFGPGTRLTVL.

The chain carries TRBV19 and TRBJ2-1; perhaps D is TRBD1 or TRBD2 (5 bases each). This CDR3 region has 11 residues. The germline CDR1 and CDR2 sequences are LNHDA and SQIVND (reference sequence). V was cut by 2 bases and J by 12 bases, with 8 bases left in between. In DNA form, the CDR3 reads TGTGCCAGTAGTATAACAGGAGGGCAGTTCTTC. Its translation is CASSITGGQFF.

To note about this clone: Sequence at one end of the junction differs from germline and may be a read error. The V gene is TRBV10-2, the J gene TRBJ2-7, with 7 bases matching TRBD2. The CDR3 covers 10 residues. CDR1 and CDR2 (germline): WSHSY, SAAADI. CDR3 sequence reads: CVSGESEQYF. The CDR3 nucleotides read TGCGTCAGCGGGGAGAGCGAGCAGTACTTC.

V gene TRBV28 combines with J gene TRBJ2-7, with no clear D. The V gene lost 6 bases and the J gene lost 7 bases, with 16 bases spanning the gap. CDR1 MDHEN and CDR2 SYDVKM come from the germline V gene. This CDR3 is 13 amino acids long. The CDR3 sequence is CASRDRLTPEQYF. The DNA for the CDR3 is TGTGCCAGCAGGGACCGACTTACTCCGGAGCAGTACTTC.

The chain carries TRBV7-9 and TRBJ1-4; 11 bases agree with TRBD1. Germline values: CDR1 SEHNR, CDR2 FQNEAQ (reference sequence). This CDR3 spans 16 amino acids. Losses at the gene ends were 4 bases for V and 10 bases for J; bases not matched to a gene: 11. CDR3 amino acids: CASSSPGQGEYRKLFF. The CDR3 nucleotides read TGTGCCAGCAGCTCGCCGGGACAGGGGGAGTATAGAAAACTGTTTTTT.

The V call is TRBV5-6, the J call TRBJ1-4; 12 bases line up with TRBD1. CDR3 length: 16 residues. The germline gives CDR1 SGHDT, CDR2 YYEEEE. Trimming cost V 3 bases and J 7 bases; bases outside gene matches: 7. CDR3 amino acids: CASSSRDRGRVEKLFF. CDR3 coding DNA: TGTGCCAGCAGCTCCCGGGACAGGGGGCGCGTTGAAAAACTGTTTTTT.

The chain links TRBV6-1 to TRBJ2-5, with 9 bases matching TRBD2. Germline CDR1 and CDR2: MNHNS and SASEGT. V trimming: 4 bases; J trimming: 0 bases; junction bases outside the gene matches: 3. The CDR3 consists of 15 residues. Here the CDR3 DNA reads TGTGCCAGCAGTGGCGGGAGGGCGTACCAAGAGACCCAGTACTTC. Translation: CASSGGRAYQETQYF.

The gene calls are TRBV5-1 and TRBJ2-1, with a weak D call TRBD2 (5 bases). CDR3 length: 13 residues. V lost 4 bases to trimming and J lost 10 bases, with 15 bases between them. Germline V gives CDR1 SGHRS, CDR2 YFSETQ. CDR3 sequence (DNA): TGCGCCAGCAGCCAAGAACTAGGTCGAGAGCAGTTCTTC. This translates into CASSQELGREQFF.

The chain carries TRBV18 and TRBJ2-5; D is uncertain. Germline V CDR1 and CDR2: KGHSH, LQKENI. The CDR3 runs to 12 residues. V lost 0 bases and J lost 5, with 4 bases in between. The DNA of the CDR3 is TGTGCCAGCTCACCACCTGGGGAGACCCAGTACTTC. It is translated as CASSPPGETQYF.

The chain combines TRBV5-1 with TRBJ1-2, with 7 bases aligning to TRBD1. Germline V gives CDR1 SGHRS, CDR2 YFSETQ. The CDR3 has 13 amino acids. V lost 5 bases, J lost 6 bases, and 7 bases stayed unmatched. The CDR3 is CASSPFQGDGYTF. The CDR3 DNA follows: TGCGCCAGCAGTCCTTTCCAGGGGGATGGCTACACCTTC.

The chain carries TRBV28 and TRBJ2-7, with 9 bases matching TRBD2. The CDR3 runs to 13 residues. V dropped 10 bases and J dropped 1; count of bases not matched to a gene: 5. Per germline, CDR1 MDHEN and CDR2 SYDVKM. Here the CDR3 reads CAIRTSESYEQYF. CDR3 sequence (DNA): TGTGCCATCAGGACTAGCGAGTCCTACGAGCAGTACTTC.